Below are 26 T cell receptor beta chains sequenced from a single sample in a study of regulatory T cells in long-lasting Graves disease (dated by TCRdb to 2020 to 2023). This specimen's time point label, per the study, means: persistent/refractory GD, antithyroid drugs over 5 years with positive TRAb. RNA was extracted from PBMCs in TRIzol for both TCR sequencing and RNA sequencing. Libraries were prepared through multiplex PCR. Sequenced using an Illumina HiSeq 4000. iRepertoire HTBI primers and Arm-PCR amplification of CDR3 regions were used to construct TCR beta libraries. The public reads were reprocessed in TCRdb via fastp at Q25 and MiXCR, keeping in-frame beta chains. Rows are combined by CDR3 protein, so each entry shows the most common genes and DNA. In this sample the table shows roughly 360,000 distinct CDR3 sequences, roughly 25% of which occur a single time. The ten largest clones take up 28% of the sample.

The specimen comprised peripheral blood mononuclear cells (PBMCs), sampled when the disease was refractory, from a patient treated with antithyroid drugs. The receptors stem from a middle-aged woman with Graves disease. Donor details come from another sample of the same person, matched by shared clones.

The J gene is TRBJ2-1, the V gene TRBV12-3 or TRBV12-4; D is undetermined. This CDR3 region has 14 residues. Trimming took 3 bases from V and 6 from J, leaving 12 bases between them. CDR3 residues: CASSLMWSGNEQFF. CDR3 nucleotides: TGTGCCAGCAGTTTGATGTGGTCGGGCAATGAGCAGTTCTTC.

This clonotype turned up a few times. The chain joins TRBV10-3 to TRBJ1-5; D is unresolved. Between the trimmed V and J ends, which lost 6 bases and 3 bases, there was a span of 12 bases. Germline CDR1 and CDR2: ENHRY and SYGVKD. The CDR3 contains 14 residues. CDR3 region: CAISHSQDNQPQHF. CDR3 sequence (DNA): TGTGCCATCAGCCATTCGCAGGACAATCAGCCCCAGCATTTT.

This clonotype has a count of ten or more. This chain joins TRBV2 and TRBJ1-1, with D uncertain. The CDR3 loop spans 13 amino acids. Trimming removed 6 bases at V and 1 base at J, with 9 bases between. Germline lookup yields CDR1 SNHLY and CDR2 FYNNEI. The CDR3 region has the DNA TGTGCCAGCAGCGTGAACTGGAACACTGAAGCTTTCTTT. This sequence encodes CASSVNWNTEAFF. The whole variable domain, remainder taken from reference TRBV2 and TRBJ1-1, is EPEVTQTPSHQVTQMGQEVILRCVPISNHLYFYWYRQILGQKVEFLVSFYNNEISEKSEIFDDQFSVERPDGSNFTLKIRSTKLEDSAMYFCASSVNWNTEAFFGQGTRLTVV.

V gene TRBV10-3 combines with J gene TRBJ2-7; possible D gene TRBD2, 5 bases. V was cut by 4 bases and J by 1 base, with 14 bases left in between. CDR1 is ENHRY and CDR2 is SYGVKD in the germline V gene. The CDR3 has 15 residues. CDR3 bases: TGTGCCATCAGTGCGGCCATCCCGGGGTCCTACGAGCAGTACTTC. Protein: CAISAAIPGSYEQYF.

The rearrangement uses TRBV6-2 or TRBV6-3 and TRBJ2-7; TRBD1 matches 8 bases. Germline values: CDR1 MNHEY, CDR2 SVGEGT. V lost 5 bases and J lost 0; bases outside the gene matches: 6. The CDR3 runs 15 residues. CDR3 in amino acids: CASSGRGRASYEQYF. DNA of the CDR3: TGTGCCAGCAGTGGCAGGGGGCGGGCCTCCTACGAGCAGTACTTC.

This clonotype was seen a few times. The chain is built from TRBV24-1 and TRBJ2-1; D unresolved. V lost 1 base to trimming and J lost 8 bases, with 5 bases between them. Germline V CDR1 and CDR2: KGHDR, SFDVKD. The CDR3 consists of 12 residues. The DNA of the CDR3 is TGTGCCACCAGTGATTTTAAAGATGAGCAGTTCTTC. Residues: CATSDFKDEQFF.

This clonotype appeared a few times. The chain employs TRBV27 and TRBJ2-2; TRBD1 agrees at 7 bases. Unmatched junction bases numbered 8, after V lost 8 bases and J lost 5 bases. Germline lookup yields CDR1 MNHEY and CDR2 SMNVEV (reference sequence). This CDR3 region has 14 residues. CDR3 nucleotide sequence: TGTGCCAGCTGTGAGGGGGCGAGGACCGGGGAGCTGTTTTTT. It translates to CASCEGARTGELFF.

This clonotype has more than one count but fewer than ten. The rearrangement joins TRBV7-3 to TRBJ2-2; the D gene is possibly TRBD1 (6 bases). V was cut by 0 bases and J by 3 bases, with 14 bases left in between. The CDR3 loop spans 17 amino acids. Germline assignment: CDR1 SGHTA and CDR2 FQGTGA. CDR3 amino acids: CASSLTAQGFDTGELFF. CDR3 nucleotide sequence: TGTGCCAGCAGCTTAACCGCCCAGGGGTTTGACACCGGGGAGCTGTTTTTT.

This clonotype was seen just once. The rearrangement joins TRBV28 to TRBJ2-7, with TRBD1 identical over 7 bases. The CDR3 is 13 residues long. The V gene end was trimmed by 8 bases and the J gene end by 5 bases; junction bases not matched to a gene: 9. Germline CDR1 reads MDHEN; CDR2 reads SYDVKM. CDR3 loop: CASGPGTGDEQYF. The CDR3, as DNA: TGTGCCAGCGGTCCGGGTACAGGGGACGAGCAGTACTTC. Based on the CDR3 plus reference TRBV28 and TRBJ2-7, the full variable domain is DVKVTQSSRYLVKRTGEKVFLECVQDMDHENMFWYRQDPGLGLRLIYFSYDVKMKEKGDIPEGYSVSREKKERFSLILESASTNQTSMYLCASGPGTGDEQYFGPGTRLTVT.

This clonotype was seen repeatedly, ten times or more. The chain carries TRBV5-5 and TRBJ2-5, with no clear D. Germline values: CDR1 SGHKS, CDR2 YYEKEE (reference sequence). This CDR3 has 15 amino acids. Trimming took 1 base from V and 5 from J, leaving 15 bases between them. Here the CDR3 reads CASSLRGSVGETQYF. DNA for the CDR3: TGTGCCAGCAGCTTGCGTGGATCCGTAGGGGAGACCCAGTACTTC.

J is TRBJ2-4 and V is TRBV5-1; unclear D gene. The CDR3 consists of 16 residues. Trimming pared 4 bases from V and 0 bases from J, leaving 14 bases between. Germline lookup yields CDR1 SGHRS and CDR2 YFSETQ. The CDR3 DNA reads as TGCGCCAGCAGCCCTAATCCCGGTTTAGCCAAAAACATTCAGTACTTC. The encoded protein is CASSPNPGLAKNIQYF. The full variable domain, with the rest looked up from reference TRBV5-1 and TRBJ2-4, is KAGVTQTPRYLIKTRGQQVTLSCSPISGHRSVSWYQQTPGQGLQFLFEYFSETQRNKGNFPGRFSGRQFSNSRSEMNVSTLELGDSALYLCASSPNPGLAKNIQYFGAGTRLSVL.

In DNA, the CDR3 is TGTGCCAGCAGCCAGAGTAGGCATGGCTACACCTTC. Its protein product is CASSQSRHGYTF. The rearrangement joins TRBV13 to TRBJ1-2; D uncertain. The CDR3 is 12 residues long. Germline V lookup: CDR1 PRHDT, CDR2 FYEKMQ (reference sequence). Trimming shortened V by 5 bases and J by 6 bases, and 10 bases separated the two germline ends.

This clonotype was detected once. A single base separates this from a much larger clone, so it may be a read error. J is TRBJ1-6 and V is TRBV28, with D perhaps TRBD1 (6 bases). This CDR3 spans 18 amino acids. From germline, CDR1 is MDHEN and CDR2 SYDVKM. The germline V and J ends were trimmed by 6 bases and 6 bases, with 24 bases remaining between them. The CDR3 DNA sequence: TGTGCCAGCAGCCCTACCCATTTTTACAGGGCTCCTAATTCACCCCTCCACTTT. Protein sequence: CASSPTHFYRAPNSPLHF. The full variable domain, its missing parts supplied by reference TRBV28 and TRBJ1-6, is DVKVTQSSRYLVKRTGEKVFLECVQDMDHENMFWYRQDPGLGLRLIYFSYDVKMKEKGDIPEGYSVSREKKERFSLILESASTNQTSMYLCASSPTHFYRAPNSPLHFGNGTRLTVT.

This clonotype was observed a handful of times. At one of its ends the junction is not consistent with the germline gene, which may arise from a read error. The gene calls are TRBV5-1 and TRBJ2-7; D might be TRBD1 (6 bases). This CDR3 is 15 amino acids long. Looked up from germline, CDR1 is SGHRS and CDR2 is YFSETQ. The CDR3 sequence: CASRGTGTPPYEQYF. CDR3 in DNA: TGTGCCAGCAGAGGTACCGGGACACCTCCCTACGAGCAGTACTTC.

This clonotype has only a few counts. V gene TRBV7-9 combines with J gene TRBJ2-7; D ambiguous. The CDR3 has 12 residues. Trimming cost V 8 bases and J 2 bases, with 10 bases left between them. CDR1 is SEHNR, CDR2 FQNEAQ, per germline (reference sequence). CDR3 sequence: CASVRKTYEQYF. The DNA of the CDR3 is TGTGCCAGCGTACGAAAGACCTACGAGCAGTACTTC.

In its sample, this clonotype was seen many times. The chain employs TRBV12-3 or TRBV12-4 and TRBJ1-2; TRBD1 might be the D (6 bases). V dropped 7 bases and J dropped 7 bases, with 13 bases sitting between them. The CDR3 has 12 residues. The CDR3 DNA is TGTGCCAGCAATCCAGGGGAGGGTGGCTACACCTTC. This encodes CASNPGEGGYTF.

This clonotype came up many times. The chain couples TRBV7-6 to TRBJ2-7; 8 positions match TRBD2. The CDR3 is 18 residues long. J gave up 6 bases and V 4 bases, and 20 bases lay outside the gene matches. Germline CDR1 and CDR2: SGHVS and FNYEAQ. This chain's CDR3 is CASSSPPGPSGRFPEQYF. In DNA, the CDR3 is TGTGCCAGCAGCTCTCCGCCGGGCCCCAGCGGGAGATTCCCCGAGCAGTACTTC.

This clonotype was seen more than once but under ten times. The CDR3 sequence: CSAREFPGETEAFF. The CDR3 nucleotides read TGCAGTGCTAGAGAATTCCCAGGGGAGACTGAAGCTTTCTTT. The chain couples TRBV20-1 to TRBJ1-1; D is perhaps TRBD1 (6 bases). CDR3 length: 14 amino acids. V was cut by 0 bases and J by 5 bases, with 13 bases left in between. The germline CDR1 and CDR2 sequences are DFQATT and SNEGSKA (reference sequence).

Notes on this clonotype: This may arise from a read error, as a much more abundant clone is one base away. This chain connects TRBV28 to TRBJ2-2; D is perhaps TRBD1 (5 bases). Per germline, CDR1 MDHEN and CDR2 SYDVKM. The CDR3 spans 12 residues. CDR3 sequence reads: CGTHRSTGELFF. CDR3 nucleotides: TGTGGGACACACAGGAGCACCGGGGAGCTGTTTTTT.

As concerns this clonotype: A far bigger clonotype differs at one base, so this is likely a read error. The rearrangement joins TRBV27 to TRBJ1-1; D ambiguous. Germline loops: CDR1 MNHEY, CDR2 SMNVEV (reference sequence). The CDR3 consists of 13 residues. The CDR3 sequence is CASSPLKNAEAFF. The DNA of the CDR3 is TGTGCCAGCAGCCCCCTCAAGAACGCTGAAGCTTTCTTT.

In this sample, this clonotype turned up many times. This chain links TRBV28 with TRBJ2-7, with D possibly matching TRBD1 (8 bases). The CDR3 consists of 14 residues. V dropped 7 bases and J dropped 5 bases, with 18 bases sitting between them. The germline CDR1 and CDR2 sequences are MDHEN and SYDVKM. CDR3 sequence (DNA): TGTGCCAGCATCTCGACAGGGGAGGGGGACGAGCAGTACTTC. Translated: CASISTGEGDEQYF. Supplemented by reference TRBV28 and TRBJ2-7, the full variable domain reads DVKVTQSSRYLVKRTGEKVFLECVQDMDHENMFWYRQDPGLGLRLIYFSYDVKMKEKGDIPEGYSVSREKKERFSLILESASTNQTSMYLCASISTGEGDEQYFGPGTRLTVT.

This chain connects TRBV5-1 to TRBJ2-7; possible D gene TRBD2, 5 bases. The V gene lost 2 bases and the J gene lost 2 bases, with 8 bases spanning the gap. Germline values: CDR1 SGHRS, CDR2 YFSETQ. This CDR3 has 13 amino acids. Here the CDR3 reads CASSFERTYEQYF. The CDR3 nucleotides read TGCGCCAGCAGCTTCGAGCGGACCTACGAGCAGTACTTC.

This clonotype appeared many times. A junction end diverges from the germline sequence, so it may reflect a read error. The rearrangement uses TRBV2 and TRBJ1-1; D ambiguous. Per the germline V gene, CDR1 is SNHLY and CDR2 is FYNNEI. The CDR3 is made up of 8 amino acids. CDR3 sequence (DNA): TGTGCCAGCAATGAAGCTTTCTTT. Protein: CASNEAFF.

This clonotype was counted many times. The rearrangement links TRBV7-9 to TRBJ1-5; 7 bases are a match to TRBD1. Germline values: CDR1 SEHNR, CDR2 FQNEAQ (reference sequence). V lost 5 bases, J lost 4 bases, and 11 bases stayed unmatched. The CDR3 covers 16 residues. The CDR3 DNA reads as TGTGCCAGCAGCCCCTGGACAGGAGGAGGGAATCAGCCCCAGCATTTT. Its protein product is CASSPWTGGGNQPQHF.

This clonotype was detected many times. V usage is TRBV7-6 and J usage is TRBJ2-7, with TRBD2 matching 12 bases. The V segment lost 4 bases and the J segment 2 bases; nucleotides outside the gene matches: 6. Germline V gene sequence: CDR1 SGHVS, CDR2 FNYEAQ. CDR3 length: 16 amino acids. CDR3 sequence (DNA): TGTGCCAGCAGCTCCGGGACTAGCGGGCGCACCTACGAGCAGTACTTC. This translates into CASSSGTSGRTYEQYF.

This clonotype was detected a few times. V gene TRBV28 combines with J gene TRBJ2-2; D is tentatively TRBD1 or TRBD2 (6 bases each). Germline loops: CDR1 MDHEN, CDR2 SYDVKM. This CDR3 spans 18 amino acids. The V end lost 2 bases, the J end lost 5 bases, and 21 bases lay between the germline ends. CDR3 nucleotides: TGTGCCAGCAGTTTAAGTTACAGGGAGGAAATTCAGACCGGGGAGCTGTTTTTT. Amino acids: CASSLSYREEIQTGELFF.